The rows below give T cell receptor beta chains drawn from one sample of a study of control samples from healthy donors and cancer patients. TCRdb's table, derived via immunoSEQ multiplex PCR, lists solely in-frame clones and lacks some. The sample includes some 67,000 clones, just under 90% seen only once; the top ten take approximately 18%. The sequencing input was PBMCs. These receptor sequences come from a man between 60 and 75 years old with lung cancer. Both conserved end residues are part of each CDR3. The D gene is left open where the match is weak. Not all rows give a size; the values are once, few, many and, for expanded clones, a class.

v_gene: TRBV7-3
j_gene: TRBJ2-5
abundance: .
d_gene: .
CDR3aa: CASSLSDRLGTQYF
CDR3nt: TGTGCCAGCAGCTTATCCGACAGGCTGGGGACCCAGTACTTC

v_gene: TRBV6-1
j_gene: TRBJ1-1
abundance: .
d_gene: .
CDR3aa: CASSEYRKTEAFF
CDR3nt: TGTGCCAGCAGTGAATATAGAAAGACTGAAGCTTTCTTT

v_gene: TRBV6-6
j_gene: TRBJ2-7
abundance: .
d_gene: .
CDR3aa: CASKKGQGPSYEQYF
CDR3nt: TGTGCCAGCAAGAAGGGTCAGGGGCCCAGCTACGAGCAGTACTTC

v_gene: TRBV6-1
j_gene: TRBJ2-2
abundance: few
d_gene: .
CDR3aa: CASSEDRRGGELFF
CDR3nt: TGTGCCAGCAGTGAAGATCGGAGAGGCGGGGAGCTGTTTTTT

v_gene: TRBV7-9
j_gene: TRBJ1-2
abundance: .
d_gene: .
CDR3aa: CASSLGAGESYGYTF
CDR3nt: TGTGCCAGCAGCTTAGGGGCAGGAGAGAGTTATGGCTACACCTTC

v_gene: TRBV9
j_gene: TRBJ2-3
abundance: .
d_gene: TRBD1
CDR3aa: CASSYGTGHRTDTQYF
CDR3nt: TGTGCCAGCAGCTATGGGACAGGCCATCGCACAGATACGCAGTATTTT

v_gene: TRBV24-1
j_gene: TRBJ2-3
abundance: .
d_gene: TRBD1
CDR3aa: CATSDRTGGRWTDTQYF
CDR3nt: TGTGCCACCAGTGATCGGACAGGGGGCCGGTGGACAGATACGCAGTATTTT

v_gene: TRBV5-1
j_gene: TRBJ1-4
abundance: .
d_gene: .
CDR3aa: CASSLAKGGSTTNEKLFF
CDR3nt: TGCGCCAGCAGCTTGGCCAAGGGAGGATCCACGACTAATGAAAAACTGTTTTTT

v_gene: TRBV24-1
j_gene: TRBJ2-1
abundance: .
d_gene: TRBD2
CDR3aa: CATSSGGSYNEQFF
CDR3nt: TGTGCCACCTCTAGCGGGGGAAGCTACAATGAGCAGTTCTTC

v_gene: TRBV25-1
j_gene: TRBJ2-5
abundance: .
d_gene: .
CDR3aa: CASSEGKGINQETQYF
CDR3nt: TGTGCCAGCAGTGAAGGAAAGGGGATTAACCAAGAGACCCAGTACTTC

v_gene: TRBV30
j_gene: TRBJ1-2
abundance: .
d_gene: TRBD1
CDR3aa: CAWSGRRRTGGNYGYTF
CDR3nt: TGTGCCTGGAGTGGCAGGCGGCGGACAGGGGGGAACTATGGCTACACCTTC

v_gene: TRBV3-1/TRBV3-2
j_gene: TRBJ2-2
abundance: many
d_gene: .
CDR3aa: CASSQAGTGELFF
CDR3nt: TGTGCCAGCAGCCAAGCGGGGACCGGGGAGCTGTTTTTT

v_gene: TRBV5-1
j_gene: TRBJ1-2
abundance: once
d_gene: .
CDR3aa: CASSPRLNYGYTF
CDR3nt: TGCGCCAGCAGCCCCCGACTCAACTATGGCTACACCTTC

v_gene: TRBV10-2
j_gene: TRBJ2-2
abundance: .
d_gene: .
CDR3aa: CASRDSANTGELFF
CDR3nt: TGCGCCAGCAGGGACAGCGCGAACACCGGGGAGCTGTTTTTT

v_gene: TRBV6-5
j_gene: TRBJ1-5
abundance: .
d_gene: .
CDR3aa: CASRDTDDQPQHF
CDR3nt: TGTGCCAGCAGGGACACCGACGATCAGCCCCAGCATTTT

v_gene: TRBV6-6
j_gene: TRBJ1-1
abundance: .
d_gene: .
CDR3aa: CASSRPGRDTEAFF
CDR3nt: TGTGCCAGCAGTCGACCGGGCCGGGACACTGAAGCTTTCTTT

v_gene: TRBV5-6
j_gene: TRBJ1-4
abundance: .
d_gene: TRBD1
CDR3aa: CASSLYGQGHEKLFF
CDR3nt: TGTGCCAGCAGCTTGTATGGACAGGGACATGAAAAACTGTTTTTT

v_gene: TRBV2
j_gene: TRBJ2-6
abundance: .
d_gene: .
CDR3aa: CASSDDNVLTF
CDR3nt: TGTGCCAGCAGCGATGATAACGTCCTGACTTTC

v_gene: TRBV3-1/TRBV3-2
j_gene: TRBJ2-5
abundance: .
d_gene: .
CDR3aa: CASSHTGRDPQYF
CDR3nt: TGTGCCAGCAGCCACACAGGGCGGGACCCCCAGTACTTC

v_gene: TRBV28
j_gene: TRBJ1-5
abundance: .
d_gene: .
CDR3aa: CASIGGMNQPQHF
CDR3nt: TGTGCCAGCATCGGCGGAATGAACCAGCCCCAGCATTTT

v_gene: TRBV12-3/TRBV12-4
j_gene: TRBJ1-1
abundance: .
d_gene: TRBD1
CDR3aa: CASSVTGVSEAFF
CDR3nt: TGTGCCAGCAGTGTTACAGGGGTGTCTGAAGCTTTCTTT

v_gene: TRBV18
j_gene: TRBJ1-1
abundance: .
d_gene: .
CDR3aa: CASSLGVGNTEAFF
CDR3nt: TGTGCCAGCTCACTGGGGGTTGGAAACACTGAAGCTTTCTTT

v_gene: TRBV7-2
j_gene: TRBJ1-6
abundance: .
d_gene: TRBD1
CDR3aa: CASSSGRQGRINSPLHF
CDR3nt: TGTGCCAGCAGCTCCGGGAGACAGGGGCGAATCAATTCACCCCTCCACTTT

v_gene: TRBV5-1
j_gene: TRBJ1-1
abundance: .
d_gene: .
CDR3aa: CASSFGDGPNTEAFF
CDR3nt: TGCGCCAGCAGCTTCGGCGATGGACCGAACACTGAAGCTTTCTTT

v_gene: TRBV7-9
j_gene: TRBJ2-3
abundance: .
d_gene: .
CDR3aa: CASSLLKPDTQYF
CDR3nt: TGTGCCAGCAGCCTACTAAAGCCGGATACGCAGTATTTT

v_gene: TRBV7-9
j_gene: TRBJ2-6
abundance: once
d_gene: .
CDR3aa: CASSLRAVRAGANVLTF
CDR3nt: TGTGCCAGCAGCTTAAGGGCGGTCCGAGCTGGGGCCAACGTCCTGACTTTC

v_gene: TRBV30
j_gene: TRBJ2-1
abundance: .
d_gene: .
CDR3aa: CAWSTLYNEQFF
CDR3nt: TGTGCCTGGAGTACGTTATACAATGAGCAGTTCTTC

v_gene: TRBV30
j_gene: TRBJ1-3
abundance: .
d_gene: .
CDR3aa: CAWSVAGIRDTIYF
CDR3nt: TGTGCCTGGAGTGTCGCGGGGATAAGAGACACCATATATTTT

v_gene: TRBV21-1
j_gene: TRBJ2-5
abundance: .
d_gene: .
CDR3aa: CASSKAEGAIDQETQYF
CDR3nt: TGTGCCAGCAGCAAAGCAGAGGGGGCCATTGACCAAGAGACCCAGTACTTC

v_gene: TRBV18
j_gene: TRBJ1-3
abundance: .
d_gene: .
CDR3aa: CASSPPDRASGNTIYF
CDR3nt: TGTGCCAGCTCACCACCGGACCGAGCCTCTGGAAACACCATATATTTT

v_gene: TRBV10-1
j_gene: TRBJ2-3
abundance: few
d_gene: .
CDR3aa: CASSGGDTQYF
CDR3nt: TGCGCCAGCAGCGGGGGTGATACGCAGTATTTT

v_gene: TRBV30
j_gene: TRBJ1-1
abundance: .
d_gene: .
CDR3aa: CAWETAMNTEAFF
CDR3nt: TGTGCCTGGGAGACAGCTATGAACACTGAAGCTTTCTTT

v_gene: TRBV7-8
j_gene: TRBJ1-5
abundance: .
d_gene: .
CDR3aa: CASSPSLGNQPQHF
CDR3nt: TGTGCCAGCAGCCCGAGTTTGGGCAATCAGCCCCAGCATTTT

v_gene: TRBV5-1
j_gene: TRBJ2-2
abundance: .
d_gene: .
CDR3aa: CASRASTVNTGELFF
CDR3nt: TGCGCCAGCAGGGCGTCGACGGTGAACACCGGGGAGCTGTTTTTT

v_gene: TRBV7-2
j_gene: TRBJ1-6
abundance: .
d_gene: TRBD1
CDR3aa: CASSPAKGALLSLHF
CDR3nt: TGTGCCAGCAGCCCAGCAAAGGGGGCCCTCCTATCCCTCCACTTT

v_gene: TRBV4-1
j_gene: TRBJ2-2
abundance: .
d_gene: TRBD2
CDR3aa: CARSRRTSGGASTGELFF
CDR3nt: TGCGCCCGCAGCCGACGGACTAGCGGGGGGGCGAGCACCGGGGAGCTGTTTTTT

v_gene: TRBV24-1
j_gene: TRBJ2-2
abundance: once
d_gene: .
CDR3aa: CATSVVARDTGELFF
CDR3nt: TGTGCCACCAGTGTAGTAGCTAGAGACACCGGGGAGCTGTTTTTT

v_gene: TRBV12-3/TRBV12-4
j_gene: TRBJ1-2
abundance: .
d_gene: TRBD1
CDR3aa: CASSLRQGYGYTF
CDR3nt: TGTGCCAGCAGTTTGCGACAGGGCTATGGCTACACCTTC

v_gene: TRBV24-1
j_gene: TRBJ2-2
abundance: .
d_gene: TRBD1
CDR3aa: CATSTGTGNTGELFF
CDR3nt: TGTGCCACCTCCACGGGGACAGGGAACACCGGGGAGCTGTTTTTT

v_gene: TRBV7-9
j_gene: TRBJ1-2
abundance: .
d_gene: TRBD1
CDR3aa: CASSGGTGEFYGYTF
CDR3nt: TGTGCCAGCAGCGGGGGGACAGGAGAGTTCTATGGCTACACCTTC

v_gene: TRBV25-1
j_gene: TRBJ2-2
abundance: .
d_gene: .
CDR3aa: CASSELRGVTGELFF
CDR3nt: TGTGCCAGCAGTGAGCTCAGAGGAGTCACCGGGGAGCTGTTTTTT

v_gene: TRBV6-1
j_gene: TRBJ1-5
abundance: .
d_gene: .
CDR3aa: CASSEAKQPQHF
CDR3nt: TGTGCCAGCAGTGAAGCAAAACAGCCCCAGCATTTT

v_gene: TRBV6-4
j_gene: TRBJ1-2
abundance: once
d_gene: .
CDR3aa: CASSYREGSGYTF
CDR3nt: TGTGCCAGCAGCTACAGGGAGGGGAGTGGCTACACCTTC

v_gene: TRBV4-1
j_gene: TRBJ1-4
abundance: .
d_gene: TRBD1
CDR3aa: CASSQPGQSNEKLFF
CDR3nt: TGCGCCAGCAGCCAACCGGGACAGTCGAATGAAAAACTGTTTTTT

v_gene: TRBV7-3
j_gene: TRBJ2-2
abundance: .
d_gene: .
CDR3aa: CASSLGSPGELFF
CDR3nt: TGTGCCAGCAGCTTAGGGTCCCCCGGGGAGCTGTTTTTT

v_gene: TRBV30
j_gene: TRBJ1-2
abundance: .
d_gene: .
CDR3aa: CAWSTNLGNYGYTF
CDR3nt: TGTGCCTGGAGTACCAACTTGGGGAACTATGGCTACACCTTC

v_gene: TRBV6-6
j_gene: TRBJ1-1
abundance: .
d_gene: .
CDR3aa: CASSPDRDTEAFF
CDR3nt: TGTGCCAGCAGTCCCGACAGAGACACTGAAGCTTTCTTT

v_gene: TRBV5-4
j_gene: TRBJ1-3
abundance: .
d_gene: .
CDR3aa: CASSLVGGDTIYF
CDR3nt: TGTGCCAGCAGCTTGGTTGGGGGTGACACCATATATTTT

v_gene: TRBV7-9
j_gene: TRBJ1-1
abundance: .
d_gene: TRBD1
CDR3aa: CASSPQGGTEAFF
CDR3nt: TGTGCCAGCAGCCCCCAGGGGGGGACTGAAGCTTTCTTT

v_gene: TRBV11-3
j_gene: TRBJ1-2
abundance: .
d_gene: .
CDR3aa: CASSLKDGTPNYGYTF
CDR3nt: TGTGCCAGCAGCTTAAAGGACGGGACCCCTAACTATGGCTACACCTTC

v_gene: TRBV11-3
j_gene: TRBJ1-2
abundance: .
d_gene: .
CDR3aa: CASSLEGGVYGYTF
CDR3nt: TGTGCCAGCAGCTTAGAAGGGGGGGTCTATGGCTACACCTTC

v_gene: TRBV7-8
j_gene: TRBJ2-7
abundance: .
d_gene: .
CDR3aa: CASSRTASYEQYF
CDR3nt: TGTGCCAGCAGTCGGACGGCTTCCTACGAGCAGTACTTC

v_gene: TRBV19
j_gene: TRBJ1-2
abundance: .
d_gene: .
CDR3aa: CASIPPGSYGYTF
CDR3nt: TGTGCCAGTATACCTCCTGGGTCCTATGGCTACACCTTC

v_gene: TRBV24-1
j_gene: TRBJ1-2
abundance: .
d_gene: .
CDR3aa: CATSDREAYGYTF
CDR3nt: TGTGCCACCAGTGATAGAGAGGCCTATGGCTACACCTTC

v_gene: TRBV4-1
j_gene: TRBJ2-1
abundance: .
d_gene: TRBD2
CDR3aa: CASSQTQRGPYNEQFF
CDR3nt: TGCGCCAGCAGCCAAACCCAGCGGGGACCTTACAATGAGCAGTTCTTC

v_gene: TRBV7-9
j_gene: TRBJ1-2
abundance: .
d_gene: .
CDR3aa: CASSPMGPYPTYGYTF
CDR3nt: TGTGCCAGCAGCCCAATGGGGCCCTATCCGACCTATGGCTACACCTTC

v_gene: TRBV5-4
j_gene: TRBJ2-3
abundance: .
d_gene: .
CDR3aa: CASSLAAGYLLSSTDTQYF
CDR3nt: TGTGCCAGCAGCTTGGCTGCAGGGTACCTCTTGTCTAGCACAGATACGCAGTATTTT